Following are 25 T cell receptor beta chains from one sample sequenced in a study of technical replicates of blood from several donors. The protocol was immunoSEQ multiplex PCR, while the TCRdb copy is restricted to in-frame clones and leaves out a portion. The sample has over 70,000 clones; about 96% are singletons. Source material: T cells isolated from PBMCs. The receptors derive from a human donor in good health.

V gene TRBV4-1 combines with J gene TRBJ1-2; TRBD1 matches 9 bases. From germline, CDR1 is MGHRA and CDR2 YSYEKL. Unmatched junction bases numbered 15, after V lost 1 base and J lost 0 bases. The CDR3 is 20 amino acids. In DNA form, the CDR3 reads TGCGCCAGCAGCCAAGTCTGGCCTCCGGGACAGGGTACCTCTAACTATGGCTACACCTTC. Protein: CASSQVWPPGQGTSNYGYTF.

This sequence joins TRBV5-1 and TRBJ2-1; possibly TRBD1 for D (6 bases). Trimming took off 3 bases at V and 5 bases at J, with 12 bases between the two ends. Germline CDR1 reads SGHRS; CDR2 reads YFSETQ. The CDR3 extends over 14 amino acids. The CDR3, as DNA: TGCGCCAGCAGCTCGGGCCAGGGGCACAATGAGCAGTTCTTC. This gives the protein CASSSGQGHNEQFF.

The V and J genes are TRBV6-1 and TRBJ2-1; 7 nucleotides agree with TRBD2. Germline-derived CDR1 and CDR2 are MNHNS and SASEGT. V lost 3 bases to trimming and J lost 0 bases; unmatched junction nucleotides: 5. The CDR3 spans 16 residues. The CDR3 DNA reads TGTGCCAGCAGTGACCCCGGGACTATCTCCTACAATGAGCAGTTCTTC. Translating gives CASSDPGTISYNEQFF.

The chain carries TRBV7-9 and TRBJ2-3; weak D call: TRBD1 (6 bases). With 4 bases removed from V and 2 bases from J, the gap between germline ends came to 19 bases. The CDR3 runs 17 residues. Germline assignment: CDR1 SEHNR and CDR2 FQNEAQ (reference sequence). CDR3 loop: CASSSPGHRAFTDTQYF. Written as DNA, the CDR3 is TGTGCCAGCAGCTCTCCGGGACACCGCGCCTTCACAGATACGCAGTATTTT.

The rearrangement uses TRBV5-1 and TRBJ2-7; 7 nucleotides align to TRBD1. There are 17 residues in the CDR3. Trimming cost V 1 base and J 0 bases; bases outside gene matches: 10. Germline V CDR1 and CDR2: SGHRS, YFSETQ. The CDR3 DNA follows: TGCGCCAGCAGCTTGACTCAGACAGGGCCAAACTCCTACGAGCAGTACTTC. It codes for CASSLTQTGPNSYEQYF.

The V call is TRBV5-1, the J call TRBJ2-3; D uncertain. Trimming cost V 0 bases and J 0 bases, with 5 bases left between them. Germline assignment: CDR1 SGHRS and CDR2 YFSETQ. The CDR3 runs to 14 residues. The CDR3 region is CASSLVLSTDTQYF. The CDR3 nucleotides read TGCGCCAGCAGCTTGGTACTGAGCACAGATACGCAGTATTTT.

The chain uses TRBV4-1 and TRBJ2-7, with 9 positions matching TRBD1. The CDR3 consists of 16 residues. CDR1 and CDR2 (germline): MGHRA, YSYEKL. Trimming took 1 base from V and 3 from J; bases not matched to a gene: 7. The CDR3 loop reads CASSQVVGDRVYEQYF. CDR3 bases: TGCGCCAGCAGCCAAGTCGTTGGGGACAGGGTCTACGAGCAGTACTTC.

The CDR3 DNA follows: TGTGCCAGCAGCTCCAGCGGGAGCACAGATACGCAGTATTTT. This gives the protein CASSSSGSTDTQYF. This rearrangement joins TRBV7-2 to TRBJ2-3, with a tentative D call TRBD2 (6 bases). V was clipped by 4 bases and J by 0 bases, with 8 bases between them. The CDR3 covers 14 residues. Germline V gene lookup returns CDR1 SGHTA and CDR2 FQGNSA.

This sequence joins TRBV4-1 and TRBJ2-7, with 8 bases aligning to TRBD2. The CDR3 is made up of 15 amino acids. V lost 5 bases, J lost 5 bases, and 11 bases stayed unmatched. Per the germline V gene, CDR1 is MGHRA and CDR2 is YSYEKL. CDR3 sequence: CASSTPGLVRHEQYF. The CDR3 DNA follows: TGCGCCAGCAGCACCCCGGGACTAGTTCGACACGAGCAGTACTTC.

The J gene is TRBJ1-4, the V gene TRBV28; 9 bases agree with TRBD1. Germline CDR1 and CDR2: MDHEN and SYDVKM. Trimming at V came to 6 bases and at J to 8 bases, leaving 16 bases not matched to a gene. The CDR3 spans 17 residues. The CDR3 sequence: CASSRTGAPFFQEKLFF. The CDR3 region has the DNA TGTGCCAGCAGCCGGACAGGGGCCCCGTTCTTTCAGGAAAAACTGTTTTTT.

V and J are TRBV27 and TRBJ1-5; TRBD1 matches 9 bases. V lost 3 bases and J lost 3; bases outside the gene matches: 6. This CDR3 has 16 residues. Germline V gene sequence: CDR1 MNHEY, CDR2 SMNVEV (reference sequence). CDR3 coding DNA: TGTGCCAGCAGTTTCCGGGGACAGGGCCCCAATCAGCCCCAGCATTTT. It specifies CASSFRGQGPNQPQHF.

The V gene is TRBV5-1, the J gene TRBJ2-7; perhaps TRBD2 as D (5 bases). Germline lookup yields CDR1 SGHRS and CDR2 YFSETQ. The CDR3 extends over 14 amino acids. Trimming shortened V by 0 bases and J by 5 bases, and 12 bases separated the two germline ends. This CDR3 is CASSLEGRDNEQYF. The DNA for the CDR3 is TGCGCCAGCAGCTTGGAAGGACGGGATAACGAGCAGTACTTC.

The count of this clone is one. V and J are TRBV7-6 and TRBJ1-4, with D unresolved. CDR1 is SGHVS and CDR2 is FNYEAQ in the germline V gene. The CDR3 is 15 amino acids. With 1 base removed from V and 0 bases from J, the gap between germline ends came to 6 bases. Here the CDR3 reads CASSLGSATNEKLFF. CDR3 nucleotides: TGTGCCAGCAGCTTAGGGAGTGCAACTAATGAAAAACTGTTTTTT.

The chain uses TRBV19 and TRBJ2-3; 7 nucleotides line up with TRBD1. This CDR3 region has 15 residues. Germline CDR1 is LNHDA and CDR2 is SQIVND (reference sequence). V lost 5 bases to trimming and J lost 1 base; unmatched junction nucleotides: 6. CDR3 region: CASSGRDSRTDTQYF. DNA of the CDR3: TGTGCCAGTAGTGGTCGGGACAGCCGCACAGATACGCAGTATTTT.

This rearrangement joins TRBV6-5 to TRBJ1-2; 7 bases align to TRBD1. Trimming at V came to 4 bases and at J to 2 bases, leaving 4 bases not matched to a gene. Germline V gene lookup returns CDR1 MNHEY and CDR2 SVGAGI. There are 14 residues in the CDR3. CDR3 amino acids: CASSFHRGNYGYTF. Written as DNA, the CDR3 is TGTGCCAGCAGTTTCCACAGGGGCAACTATGGCTACACCTTC.

This sequence joins TRBV4-1 and TRBJ2-7; the D is unclear. With 0 bases removed from V and 3 bases from J, the gap between germline ends came to 9 bases. This CDR3 contains 14 residues. From germline, CDR1 is MGHRA and CDR2 YSYEKL. The CDR3 coding sequence is TGCGCCAGCAGCCAAGATCCAGGTTACTACGAGCAGTACTTC. Protein: CASSQDPGYYEQYF.

This sequence joins TRBV4-1 and TRBJ2-1, with 7 bases matching TRBD2. The V gene's germline CDR1 is MGHRA and CDR2 YSYEKL. Germline trimming cut 1 base from V and 7 bases from J; bases unmatched to any gene: 7. The CDR3 runs 15 residues. The CDR3 DNA sequence: TGCGCCAGCAGCCAAGCAGCGGGGAACCAAAATGAGCAGTTCTTC. Protein product: CASSQAAGNQNEQFF.

V is TRBV27 and J is TRBJ2-7; the D gene is possibly TRBD1 (5 bases). Germline V lookup: CDR1 MNHEY, CDR2 SMNVEV (reference sequence). Trimming cost V 5 bases and J 2 bases, with 16 bases left between them. The CDR3 runs 15 residues. This CDR3 reads CASSTPTGAPYEQYF. In nucleotides, the CDR3 is TGTGCCAGCAGTACACCAACAGGAGCACCCTACGAGCAGTACTTC.

The V gene is TRBV30, the J gene TRBJ2-7; the match to TRBD2 covers 12 bases. There are 13 residues in the CDR3. V trimming: 3 bases; J trimming: 9 bases; junction bases outside the gene matches: 6. Germline CDR1 GTSNPN, CDR2 SVGIG (reference sequence). The CDR3 DNA sequence: TGTGCCTGGAGGCCGACTAGCGGGGGTTTGCAGTACTTC. Translated, it gives CAWRPTSGGLQYF.

This chain connects TRBV6-1 to TRBJ2-1, with D maybe TRBD2 (5 bases). Trimming took 2 bases from V and 12 from J, leaving 23 bases between them. The CDR3 runs to 16 residues. The germline gives CDR1 MNHNS, CDR2 SASEGT. As DNA, the CDR3 is TGTGCCAGCAGTGAATATTCGGGGTTAGTCTACATAGGGCAGTTCTTC. It is translated as CASSEYSGLVYIGQFF.

This chain connects TRBV5-1 to TRBJ2-7; tentatively, D is TRBD1 (6 bases). The CDR3 extends over 12 amino acids. Germline assignment: CDR1 SGHRS and CDR2 YFSETQ. V lost 5 bases, J lost 2 bases, and 8 bases lay in between. CDR3 bases: TGCGCCAGCAGGGGACACGCCTACGAGCAGTACTTC. This gives the protein CASRGHAYEQYF.

V is TRBV30 and J is TRBJ2-3; 7 nucleotides line up with TRBD1. Germline V gene sequence: CDR1 GTSNPN, CDR2 SVGIG (reference sequence). Trimming took 5 bases from V and 4 from J; bases not matched to a gene: 3. The CDR3 runs to 12 residues. Here the CDR3 DNA reads TGTGCCTGGGGAACAGGGGCAGATACGCAGTATTTT. Translated, it gives CAWGTGADTQYF.

CDR3 nucleotide sequence: TGTGCCAGCATACAGGGAAATGGCTACACCTTC. This sequence encodes CASIQGNGYTF. The J gene is TRBJ1-2, the V gene TRBV6-6, with a possible D match to TRBD1 (6 bases). The length of the CDR3 is 11 residues. Germline V gene sequence: CDR1 MNHNY, CDR2 SVGAGI (reference sequence). With 7 bases removed from V and 6 bases from J, the gap between germline ends came to 9 bases.

The genes are TRBV10-2 and TRBJ1-1; 10 bases are shared with TRBD1. Trimming at V came to 8 bases and at J to 5 bases, leaving 11 bases not matched to a gene. The germline V gene has CDR1 WSHSY and CDR2 SAAADI. The CDR3 length is 15 residues. DNA of the CDR3: TGCGCCAGCCACGCCTGGGACAGGGGTAGGACTGAAGCTTTCTTT. It translates to CASHAWDRGRTEAFF.

The chain uses TRBV7-8 and TRBJ1-1; 8 nucleotides agree with TRBD1. The germline gives CDR1 SGHVS, CDR2 FQNEAQ. V shed 4 bases and J 2 bases; nucleotides not matched to a gene: 9. CDR3 length: 16 residues. DNA for the CDR3: TGTGCCAGCAGCTCGACCCACAGGGGGGTAAACACTGAAGCTTTCTTT. Its translation is CASSSTHRGVNTEAFF.